This T cell receptor beta chain was recorded in a study of blood T cells in healthy people across ages. Regarding the study as a whole: Naive CD4+ cell counts and diversity both ran higher in long-lived than in aged donors. Per million T cells, TCR beta diversity dropped about linearly as age rose.

Per sample, a minimum of 6.5 million PBMCs were isolated. Points on this clonotype: Its antigen is unidentified.

Together with a sample-barcoded 5' primer, a J-beta primer mix was included in a second PCR lasting 7 to 11 cycles. The template-switch adaptor was a 5' adaptor with 12 random nucleotides. It tagged each cDNA molecule. One entry per CDR3 protein, called by TCRdb with MiXCR from the 5' RACE reads. The sample carries 750,000 to 950,000 distinct CDR3 sequences, about 53% recorded once. This TCR was recovered from a man at least 80 years old in good health. Sequencing used blood.

The CDR3 sequence: CATRVWTSGLSYNEQFF. The DNA for the CDR3 is TGTGCCACCAGGGTATGGACTAGCGGGCTTTCGTACAATGAGCAGTTCTTC. The gene calls are TRBV24-1 and TRBJ2-1; 11 bases map to TRBD2. The CDR3 has 17 amino acids. V lost 7 bases and J lost 4; bases outside the gene matches: 11. CDR1 is KGHDR, CDR2 SFDVKD, per germline.